The 21 T cell receptor beta chains listed next were all sequenced from one sample in a study of cytomegalovirus exposure and HLA in healthy donors. Profiling relied on immunoSEQ multiplex PCR, and the TCRdb table lists in-frame clones only, not all of them. The sample lists some 120,000 clones, roughly 86% occurring once. The sample consisted of PBMCs. Every receptor here comes from a man aged 25-45 years in good health and CMV-seronegative.

This sequence joins TRBV5-1 and TRBJ2-1; 10 nucleotides match TRBD2. The CDR3 contains 15 residues. Germline V gives CDR1 SGHRS, CDR2 YFSETQ. V trimming: 4 bases; J trimming: 5 bases; junction bases outside the gene matches: 6. CDR3: CASSPLAGVNNEQFF. DNA for the CDR3: TGCGCCAGCAGCCCTCTAGCGGGAGTCAACAATGAGCAGTTCTTC.

This CDR3 is CASSSSTGRDTEAFF. CDR3 in DNA: TGTGCCAGCAGCAGTTCGACAGGACGTGACACTGAAGCTTTCTTT. This sequence joins TRBV9 and TRBJ1-1; a possible D gene is TRBD1 (6 bases). Germline V lookup: CDR1 SGDLS, CDR2 YYNGEE. This CDR3 contains 15 residues. The germline V and J ends were trimmed by 4 bases and 3 bases, with 16 bases remaining between them.

The chain links TRBV2 to TRBJ2-3; D gene unclear. Germline CDR1 SNHLY, CDR2 FYNNEI. V was trimmed by 6 bases and J by 3 bases, leaving 4 bases between them. The CDR3 runs to 11 residues. As DNA, the CDR3 is TGTGCCAGCAGCTCTACAGATACGCAGTATTTT. It is translated as CASSSTDTQYF.

This clone was detected only once. The chain is built from TRBV19 and TRBJ2-7; D is perhaps TRBD2 (5 bases). From germline, CDR1 is LNHDA and CDR2 SQIVND (reference sequence). V shed 2 bases and J shed 3 bases, with 14 bases lying between them. The CDR3 contains 15 residues. The CDR3 DNA reads as TGTGCCAGTAGTATATTGGCGGAGGTCCACTACGAGCAGTACTTC. Translation gives CASSILAEVHYEQYF.

The genes are TRBV10-3 and TRBJ2-5, with 7 bases matching TRBD2. Germline CDR1 and CDR2: ENHRY and SYGVKD. The CDR3 runs to 15 residues. V was pared by 4 bases and J by 5 bases, with 10 bases of the junction left unmatched. CDR3 coding DNA: TGTGCCATCAGTGCCCGGGGAGGGCCCGTCGAGACCCAGTACTTC. This encodes CAISARGGPVETQYF.

The chain carries TRBV18 and TRBJ1-1, with TRBD1 identical over 8 bases. The CDR3 consists of 14 residues. J was trimmed by 2 bases and V by 6 bases; bases with no gene match: 5. CDR1 is KGHSH and CDR2 is LQKENI in the germline V gene. The CDR3 region has the DNA TGTGCCAGCTCTCCTCAGGGGGCCAACACTGAAGCTTTCTTT. This gives the protein CASSPQGANTEAFF.

To note about this clone: Other DNA sequences in the sample encode the same CDR3. This chain links TRBV10-1 with TRBJ2-5; TRBD2 aligns across 10 bases. The CDR3 runs 15 residues. Germline CDR1 is WNHNN and CDR2 is SYGVQD (reference sequence). Trimming took 3 bases from V and 3 from J; bases not matched to a gene: 4. CDR3: CASSESGLAEETQYF. For the CDR3, the DNA is TGCGCCAGCAGTGAATCAGGACTAGCGGAAGAGACCCAGTACTTC.

The J gene is TRBJ2-1, the V gene TRBV6-5; a possible D gene is TRBD2 (5 bases). V was trimmed by 2 bases and J by 6 bases, leaving 5 bases between them. The CDR3 extends over 12 amino acids. The V gene's germline CDR1 is MNHEY and CDR2 SVGAGI. CDR3 bases: TGTGCCAGCAGTTACGGACTCAATGAGCAGTTCTTC. It is translated as CASSYGLNEQFF.

The rearrangement uses TRBV9 and TRBJ2-5, with 10 bases lining up with TRBD2. The V and J ends lost 0 bases and 5 bases, in that order; junction bases with no gene match: 4. Germline CDR1 SGDLS, CDR2 YYNGEE. The CDR3 has 15 residues. CDR3 DNA: TGTGCCAGCAGCGTAGCTAGCGGGAGTTCGGAGACCCAGTACTTC. It encodes CASSVASGSSETQYF.

CDR3: CSASLGGYEQYF. The DNA for the CDR3 is TGCAGCGCGTCACTAGGTGGTTACGAGCAGTACTTC. J is TRBJ2-7 and V is TRBV29-1; tentative D call: TRBD2 (5 bases). V lost 7 bases, J lost 4 bases, and 14 bases lay in between. Germline V gene data show CDR1 as SQVTM and CDR2 as ANQGSEA. The CDR3 runs to 12 residues.

This chain links TRBV27 with TRBJ2-1; D is uncertain. The CDR3 totals 13 residues. The V gene's germline CDR1 is MNHEY and CDR2 SMNVEV (reference sequence). V was cut by 8 bases and J by 3 bases, with 11 bases left in between. CDR3 nucleotide sequence: TGTGCCAGCGCGTCTCACCGCTACAATGAGCAGTTCTTC. Protein product: CASASHRYNEQFF.

The chain links TRBV7-3 to TRBJ2-3; 7 bases match TRBD2. Per germline, CDR1 SGHTA and CDR2 FQGTGA. The trim removed 2 bases at V and 3 bases at J, leaving 11 bases unmatched. The CDR3 covers 17 residues. CDR3 in DNA: TGTGCCAGCAGCTTAGGCTCCGGGGGGATGCGGACAGATACGCAGTATTTT. It codes for CASSLGSGGMRTDTQYF.

This chain joins TRBV7-6 and TRBJ2-1, with 14 bases that match TRBD2. The ends lost 5 bases at V and 0 bases at J; junction bases unmatched: 3. The CDR3 is 17 residues long. Germline loops: CDR1 SGHVS, CDR2 FNYEAQ. The CDR3 nucleotides are TGTGCCAGCAGCCCCGGGACTAGCGGGAGCTCCTACAATGAGCAGTTCTTC. This translates into CASSPGTSGSSYNEQFF.

This clone showed up just a few times. The CDR3 loop reads CASSLAGGNEKLFF. CDR3 nucleotides: TGTGCCAGCAGCTTAGCAGGGGGTAATGAAAAACTGTTTTTT. This chain uses TRBV7-6 with TRBJ1-4, with a weak D call TRBD1 (6 bases). Germline CDR1 and CDR2: SGHVS and FNYEAQ. V lost 0 bases and J lost 4, with 6 bases in between. The CDR3 has 14 amino acids.

The chain recombines TRBV5-4 with TRBJ2-6, with D unresolved. The CDR3 covers 18 residues. Trimming took 0 bases from V and 0 from J, leaving 13 bases between them. Germline lookup yields CDR1 SGHNT and CDR2 YYREEE (reference sequence). This CDR3 reads CASSLVRSNHSGANVLTF. CDR3 bases: TGTGCCAGCAGCTTGGTACGCTCTAACCACTCTGGGGCCAACGTCCTGACTTTC.

The genes are TRBV5-1 and TRBJ2-6; D remains unclear. The germline V gene has CDR1 SGHRS and CDR2 YFSETQ. The CDR3 covers 15 residues. V was cut by 2 bases and J by 4 bases, with 10 bases left in between. The chain's CDR3 is CASSFTSLGANVLTF. The CDR3 nucleotides are TGCGCCAGCAGCTTTACCAGTCTCGGGGCCAACGTCCTGACTTTC. The full variable domain, with the rest looked up from reference TRBV5-1 and TRBJ2-6, is KAGVTQTPRYLIKTRGQQVTLSCSPISGHRSVSWYQQTPGQGLQFLFEYFSETQRNKGNFPGRFSGRQFSNSRSEMNVSTLELGDSALYLCASSFTSLGANVLTFGAGSRLTVL.

This sequence joins TRBV7-9 and TRBJ2-7; maybe TRBD1 (6 bases). The CDR3 spans 17 residues. V shed 0 bases and J shed 5 bases, with 20 bases lying between them. Germline CDR1 SEHNR, CDR2 FQNEAQ (reference sequence). The CDR3 region is CASSLATGTGIPHEQYF. CDR3 nucleotides: TGTGCCAGCAGCTTAGCGACGGGTACAGGGATTCCCCACGAGCAGTACTTC.

V is TRBV7-2 and J is TRBJ1-2; 10 nucleotides match TRBD1. This CDR3 contains 16 residues. The germline gives CDR1 SGHTA, CDR2 FQGNSA. V lost 3 bases and J lost 4; bases outside the gene matches: 8. The CDR3 is CASSFVRDRGFYGYTF. CDR3 coding DNA: TGTGCCAGCAGCTTCGTCCGGGACAGGGGATTCTATGGCTACACCTTC.

The chain has TRBV4-2 and TRBJ2-1; no clear D gene. V was trimmed by 0 bases and J by 7 bases, leaving 13 bases between them. Germline V gene data show CDR1 as LGHNA and CDR2 as YNFKEQ. The CDR3 length is 15 residues. In DNA, the CDR3 is TGTGCCAGCAGCCAAGAAGGCGGTTCCGGGAATGAGCAGTTCTTC. Its translation is CASSQEGGSGNEQFF.

The CDR3 DNA sequence: TGTGCCTGGAGTACAGGGGGGAGCCAAGAGACCCAGTACTTC. This sequence encodes CAWSTGGSQETQYF. V is TRBV30 and J is TRBJ2-5; 8 bases agree with TRBD1. The CDR3 is made up of 14 amino acids. From germline, CDR1 is GTSNPN and CDR2 SVGIG (reference sequence). Losses at the gene ends were 2 bases for V and 1 base for J; bases not matched to a gene: 3. The variable domain in full, completed from reference TRBV30 and TRBJ2-5, reads SQTIHQWPATLVQPVGSPLSLECTVEGTSNPNLYWYRQAAGRGLQLLFYSVGIGQISSEVPQNLSASRPQDRQFILSSKKLLLSDSGFYLCAWSTGGSQETQYFGPGTRLLVL.

The chain carries TRBV7-2 and TRBJ1-2, with 7 bases lining up with TRBD1. The germline V gene has CDR1 SGHTA and CDR2 FQGNSA. The CDR3 spans 14 residues. V lost 3 bases, J lost 1 base, and 2 bases stayed unmatched. The CDR3 DNA sequence: TGTGCCAGCAGCTTGGGACAGCTTAACTATGGCTACACCTTC. Its protein is CASSLGQLNYGYTF.